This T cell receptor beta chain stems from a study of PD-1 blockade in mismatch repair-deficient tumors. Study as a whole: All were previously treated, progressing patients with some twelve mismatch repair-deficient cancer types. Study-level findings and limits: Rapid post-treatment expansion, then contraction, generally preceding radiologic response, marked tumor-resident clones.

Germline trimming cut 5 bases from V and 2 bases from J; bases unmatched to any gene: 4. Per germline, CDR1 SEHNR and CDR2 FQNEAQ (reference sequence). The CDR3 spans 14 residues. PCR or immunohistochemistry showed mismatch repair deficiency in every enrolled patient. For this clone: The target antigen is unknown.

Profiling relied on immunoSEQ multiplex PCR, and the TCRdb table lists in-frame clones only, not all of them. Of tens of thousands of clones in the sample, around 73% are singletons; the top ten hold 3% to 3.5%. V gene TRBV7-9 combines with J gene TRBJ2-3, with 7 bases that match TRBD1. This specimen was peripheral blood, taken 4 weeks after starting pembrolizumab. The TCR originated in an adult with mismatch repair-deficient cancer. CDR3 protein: CASSVDRDTDTQYF. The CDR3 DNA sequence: TGTGCCAGCAGCGTCGACAGGGACACAGATACGCAGTATTTT. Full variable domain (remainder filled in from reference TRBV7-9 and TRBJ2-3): DTGVSQNPRHKITKRGQNVTFRCDPISEHNRLYWYRQTLGQGPEFLTYFQNEAQLEKSRLLSDRFSAERPKGSFSTLEIQRTEQGDSAMYLCASSVDRDTDTQYFGPGTRLTVL.